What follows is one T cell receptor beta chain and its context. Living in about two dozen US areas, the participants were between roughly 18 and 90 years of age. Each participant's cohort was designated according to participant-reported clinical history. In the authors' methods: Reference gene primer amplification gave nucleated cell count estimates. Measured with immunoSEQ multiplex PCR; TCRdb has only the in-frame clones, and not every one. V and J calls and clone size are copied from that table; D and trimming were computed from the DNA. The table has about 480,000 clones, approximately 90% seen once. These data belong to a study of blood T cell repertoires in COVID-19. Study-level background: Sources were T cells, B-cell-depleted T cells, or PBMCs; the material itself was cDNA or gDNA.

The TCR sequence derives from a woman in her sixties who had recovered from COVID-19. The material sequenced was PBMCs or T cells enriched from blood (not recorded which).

The CDR3 coding sequence is TGTGCCAGCAGCCCGGGGGGGTCTGGAAACACCATATATTTT. Translation: CASSPGGSGNTIYF. The V call is TRBV5-4, the J call TRBJ1-3, with D possibly being TRBD1 (5 bases). The CDR3 loop spans 14 amino acids. Trimming pared 4 bases from V and 1 base from J, leaving 9 bases between. Per the germline V gene, CDR1 is SGHNT and CDR2 is YYREEE (reference sequence). Supplemented by reference TRBV5-4 and TRBJ1-3, the full variable domain reads ETGVTQSPTHLIKTRGQQVTLRCSSQSGHNTVSWYQQALGQGPQFIFQYYREEENGRGNFPPRFSGLQFPNYSSELNVNALELDDSALYLCASSPGGSGNTIYFGEGSWLTVV.